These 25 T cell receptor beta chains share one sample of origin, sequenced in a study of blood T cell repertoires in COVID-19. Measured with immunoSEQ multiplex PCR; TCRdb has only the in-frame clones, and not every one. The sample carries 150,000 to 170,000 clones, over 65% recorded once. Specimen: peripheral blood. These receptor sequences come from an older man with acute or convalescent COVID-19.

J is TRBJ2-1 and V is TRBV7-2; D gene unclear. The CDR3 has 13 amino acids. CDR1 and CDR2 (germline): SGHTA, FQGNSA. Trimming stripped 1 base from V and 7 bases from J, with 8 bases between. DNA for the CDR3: TGTGCCAGCAGCTTAGGTTATCTAAATGAGCAGTTCTTC. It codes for CASSLGYLNEQFF.

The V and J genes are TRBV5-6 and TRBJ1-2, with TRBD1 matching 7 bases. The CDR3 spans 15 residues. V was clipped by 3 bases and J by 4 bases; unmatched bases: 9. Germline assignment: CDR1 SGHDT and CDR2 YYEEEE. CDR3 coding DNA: TGTGCCAGCAGCTACGACAGGGTGGGCTTCTATGGCTACACCTTC. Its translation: CASSYDRVGFYGYTF.

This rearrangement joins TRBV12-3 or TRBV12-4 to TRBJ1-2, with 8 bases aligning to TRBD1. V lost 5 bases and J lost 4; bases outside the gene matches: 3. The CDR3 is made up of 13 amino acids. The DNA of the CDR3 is TGTGCCAGCAGTGCGGACAGGGCCTATGGCTACACCTTC. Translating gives CASSADRAYGYTF.

This CDR3 is CAISPTGTYEAFF. CDR3 nucleotide sequence: TGTGCCATCAGCCCGACAGGGACCTATGAAGCTTTCTTT. The chain carries TRBV10-3 and TRBJ1-1, with 7 positions matching TRBD1. Germline CDR1 ENHRY, CDR2 SYGVKD. Trimming cost V 6 bases and J 7 bases; bases outside gene matches: 8. The CDR3 has 13 residues.

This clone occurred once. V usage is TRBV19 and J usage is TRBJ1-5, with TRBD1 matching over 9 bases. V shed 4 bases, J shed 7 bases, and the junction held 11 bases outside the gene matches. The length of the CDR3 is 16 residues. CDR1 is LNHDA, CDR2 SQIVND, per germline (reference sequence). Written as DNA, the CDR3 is TGTGCCAGTAGTACCCAAGGGACAGGGTTTCGGCAGCCCCAGCATTTT. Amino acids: CASSTQGTGFRQPQHF.

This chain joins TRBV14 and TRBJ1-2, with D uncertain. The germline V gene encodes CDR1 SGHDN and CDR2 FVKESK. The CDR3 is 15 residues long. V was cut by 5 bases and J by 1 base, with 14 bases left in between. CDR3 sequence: CASSTRSAFNYGYTF. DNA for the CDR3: TGTGCCAGCAGCACGAGGTCGGCATTTAACTATGGCTACACCTTC. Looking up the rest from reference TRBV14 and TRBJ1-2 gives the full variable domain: EAGVTQFPSHSVIEKGQTVTLRCDPISGHDNLYWYRRVMGKEIKFLLHFVKESKQDESGMPNNRFLAERTGGTYSTLKVQPAELEDSGVYFCASSTRSAFNYGYTFGSGTRLTVV.

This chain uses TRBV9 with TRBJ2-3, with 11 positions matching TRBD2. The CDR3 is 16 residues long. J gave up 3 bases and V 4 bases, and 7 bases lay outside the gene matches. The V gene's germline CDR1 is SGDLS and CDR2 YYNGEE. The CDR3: CASSIDSGGETDTQYF. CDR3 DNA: TGTGCCAGCAGCATCGATAGCGGGGGGGAAACAGATACGCAGTATTTT.

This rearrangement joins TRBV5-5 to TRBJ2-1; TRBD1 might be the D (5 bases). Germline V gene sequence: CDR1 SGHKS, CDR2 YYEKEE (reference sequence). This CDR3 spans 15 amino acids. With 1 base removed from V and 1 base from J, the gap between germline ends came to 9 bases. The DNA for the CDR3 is TGTGCCAGCAGCTTGCAGGGTCAGTCCTACAATGAGCAGTTCTTC. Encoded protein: CASSLQGQSYNEQFF. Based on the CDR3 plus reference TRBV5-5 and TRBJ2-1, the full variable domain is DAGVTQSPTHLIKTRGQQVTLRCSPISGHKSVSWYQQVLGQGPQFIFQYYEKEERGRGNFPDRFSARQFPNYSSELNVNALLLGDSALYLCASSLQGQSYNEQFFGPGTRLTVL.

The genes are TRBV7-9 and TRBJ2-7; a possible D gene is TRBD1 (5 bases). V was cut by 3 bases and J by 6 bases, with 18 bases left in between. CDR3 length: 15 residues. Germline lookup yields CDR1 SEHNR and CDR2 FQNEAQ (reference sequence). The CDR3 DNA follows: TGTGCCAGCAGCTTTGGGGCCTTGGTTCCGGCCGAGCAGTACTTC. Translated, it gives CASSFGALVPAEQYF.

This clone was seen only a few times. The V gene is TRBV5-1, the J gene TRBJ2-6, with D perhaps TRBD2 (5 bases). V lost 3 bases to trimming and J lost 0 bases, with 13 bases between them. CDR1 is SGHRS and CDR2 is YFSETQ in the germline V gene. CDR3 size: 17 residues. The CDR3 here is CASSWEPPHSGANVLTF. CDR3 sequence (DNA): TGCGCCAGCAGCTGGGAGCCACCACACTCTGGGGCCAACGTCCTGACTTTC.

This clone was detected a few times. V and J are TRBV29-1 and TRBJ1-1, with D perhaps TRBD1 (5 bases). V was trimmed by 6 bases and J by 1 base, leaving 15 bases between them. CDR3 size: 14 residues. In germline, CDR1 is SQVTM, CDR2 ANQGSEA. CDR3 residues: CSVAVRGSNTEAFF. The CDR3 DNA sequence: TGCAGCGTGGCCGTTCGGGGGTCGAACACTGAAGCTTTCTTT.

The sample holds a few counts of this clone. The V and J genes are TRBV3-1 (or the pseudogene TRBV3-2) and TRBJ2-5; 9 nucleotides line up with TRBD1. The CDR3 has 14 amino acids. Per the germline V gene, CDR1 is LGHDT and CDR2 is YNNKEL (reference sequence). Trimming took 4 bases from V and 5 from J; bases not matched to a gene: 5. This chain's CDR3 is CASSRQGTGETQYF. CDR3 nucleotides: TGTGCCAGCAGCCGGCAAGGGACAGGGGAGACCCAGTACTTC.

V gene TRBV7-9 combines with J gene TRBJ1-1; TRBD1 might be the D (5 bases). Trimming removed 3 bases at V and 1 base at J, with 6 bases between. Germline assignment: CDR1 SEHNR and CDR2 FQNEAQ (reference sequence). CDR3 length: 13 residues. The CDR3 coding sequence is TGTGCCAGCAGCTTGGACACGAACACTGAAGCTTTCTTT. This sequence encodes CASSLDTNTEAFF.

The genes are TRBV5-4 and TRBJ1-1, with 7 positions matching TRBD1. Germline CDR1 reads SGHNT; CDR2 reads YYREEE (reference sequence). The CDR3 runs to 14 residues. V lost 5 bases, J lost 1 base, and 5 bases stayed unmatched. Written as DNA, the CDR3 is TGTGCCAGCAGTTTCCGGGACAGGAACACTGAAGCTTTCTTT. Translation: CASSFRDRNTEAFF.

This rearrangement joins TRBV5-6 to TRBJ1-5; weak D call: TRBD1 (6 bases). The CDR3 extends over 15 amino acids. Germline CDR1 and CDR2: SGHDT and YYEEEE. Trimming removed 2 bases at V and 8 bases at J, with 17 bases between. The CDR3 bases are TGTGCCAGCAGCTTTATGACAGGCCCTATCGAGCCCCAGCATTTT. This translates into CASSFMTGPIEPQHF.

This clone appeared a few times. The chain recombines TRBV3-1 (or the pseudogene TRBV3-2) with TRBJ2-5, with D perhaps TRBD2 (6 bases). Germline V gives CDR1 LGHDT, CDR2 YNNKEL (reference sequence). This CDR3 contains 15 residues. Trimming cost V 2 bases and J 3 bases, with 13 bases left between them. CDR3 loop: CASSQPGTSKETQYF. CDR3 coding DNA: TGTGCCAGCAGCCAACCGGGGACTTCCAAAGAGACCCAGTACTTC.

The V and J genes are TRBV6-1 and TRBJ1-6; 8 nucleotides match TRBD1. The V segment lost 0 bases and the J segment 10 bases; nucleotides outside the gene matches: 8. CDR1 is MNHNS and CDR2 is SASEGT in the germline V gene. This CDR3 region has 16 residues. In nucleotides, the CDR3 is TGTGCCAGCAGTGAAGCGTGGGCAGGGGGCGCCTCACCCCTCCACTTT. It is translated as CASSEAWAGGASPLHF.

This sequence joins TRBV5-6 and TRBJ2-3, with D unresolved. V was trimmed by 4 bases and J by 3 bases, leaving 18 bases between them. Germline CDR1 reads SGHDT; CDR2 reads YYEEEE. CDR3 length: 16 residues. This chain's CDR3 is CASSPQVVPRTDTQYF. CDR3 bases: TGTGCCAGCAGCCCCCAGGTAGTGCCCAGGACAGATACGCAGTATTTT.

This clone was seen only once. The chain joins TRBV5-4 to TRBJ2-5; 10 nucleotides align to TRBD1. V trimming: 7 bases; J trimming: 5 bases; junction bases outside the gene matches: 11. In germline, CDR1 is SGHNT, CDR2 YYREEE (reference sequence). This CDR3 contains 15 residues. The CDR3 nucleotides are TGTGCCAGCGGCCAGACAGGGGGCGGTTTGGAGACCCAGTACTTC. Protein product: CASGQTGGGLETQYF.

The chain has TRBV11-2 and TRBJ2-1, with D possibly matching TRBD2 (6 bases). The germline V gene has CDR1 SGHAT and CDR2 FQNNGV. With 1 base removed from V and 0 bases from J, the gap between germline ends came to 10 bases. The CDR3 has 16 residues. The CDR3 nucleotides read TGTGCCAGCAGCTTAGTCCTAGCGAGCTCCTACAATGAGCAGTTCTTC. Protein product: CASSLVLASSYNEQFF.

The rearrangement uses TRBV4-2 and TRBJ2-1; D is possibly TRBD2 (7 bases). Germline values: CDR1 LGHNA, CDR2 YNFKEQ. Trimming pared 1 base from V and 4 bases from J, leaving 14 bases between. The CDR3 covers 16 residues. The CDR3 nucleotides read TGTGCCAGCAGCCAAGCTGGGAGGGGGGGATACAATGAGCAGTTCTTC. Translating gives CASSQAGRGGYNEQFF.

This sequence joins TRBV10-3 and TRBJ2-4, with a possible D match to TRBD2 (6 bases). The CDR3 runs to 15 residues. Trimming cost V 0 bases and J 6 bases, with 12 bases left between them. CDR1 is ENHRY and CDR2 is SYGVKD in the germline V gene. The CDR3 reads CAISESGGRVNIQYF. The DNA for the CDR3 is TGTGCCATCAGTGAGTCGGGAGGCCGCGTAAACATTCAGTACTTC.

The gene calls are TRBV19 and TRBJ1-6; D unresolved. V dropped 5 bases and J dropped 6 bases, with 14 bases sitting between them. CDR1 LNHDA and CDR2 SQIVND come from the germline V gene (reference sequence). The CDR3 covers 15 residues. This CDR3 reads CASSPLSSGNSPLHF. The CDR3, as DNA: TGTGCCAGTAGTCCTCTATCCTCGGGTAATTCACCCCTCCACTTT.

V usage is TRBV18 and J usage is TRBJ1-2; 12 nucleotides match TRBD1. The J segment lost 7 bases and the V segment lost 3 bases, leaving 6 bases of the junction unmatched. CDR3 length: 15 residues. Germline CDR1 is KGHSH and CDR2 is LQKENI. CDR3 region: CASSPPGQGAFGYTF. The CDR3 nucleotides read TGTGCCAGCTCACCGCCGGGACAGGGGGCGTTTGGCTACACCTTC.

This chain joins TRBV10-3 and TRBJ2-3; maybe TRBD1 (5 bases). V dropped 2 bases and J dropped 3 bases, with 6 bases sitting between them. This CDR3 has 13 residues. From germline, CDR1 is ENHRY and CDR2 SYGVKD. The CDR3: CAISEKGTDTQYF. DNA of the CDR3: TGTGCCATCAGTGAGAAGGGGACAGATACGCAGTATTTT.